The sequence of this T cell receptor (beta chain) was determined in a study of T-cell memory formation after mild COVID-19. This CDR3 contains 13 residues. Between the trimmed V and J ends, which lost 2 bases and 6 bases, there was a span of 13 bases. Germline V gene sequence: CDR1 DFQATT, CDR2 SNEGSKA (reference sequence). General study results and limits: Proof of SARS-CoV-2 specificity was absent for the second-wave clones that crested on day 37. Later expanders leaned CD4+, whereas day 15 to 85 contracting clones were balanced CD4/CD8. Some clones that responded were present in memory (sampled pre-infection), which suggests cross-reactive memory joined. CD4+ contracting clones were found mainly in CM and EM, and CD8+ ones in EMRA.

Via MiXCR, TCRdb re-called the 5' RACE reads, giving one row per CDR3 protein. Of hundreds of thousands of distinct CDR3 sequences listed, roughly 26% were seen once; the top ten hold 7% to 9.5%. A note on this clonotype: Its cognate antigen is unknown.

V usage is TRBV20-1 and J usage is TRBJ1-2, with a possible D match to TRBD1 (5 bases). Input material: PBMCs or a T cell subset sorted from them (not recorded which). This receptor was taken from an adult woman who had mild COVID-19 (a few samples of this study predate the infection). Cell type and time point are not known. The CDR3 sequence is CSARTPGRDGYTF. The CDR3, as DNA: TGCAGTGCTAGAACCCCAGGGCGGGATGGCTACACCTTC.